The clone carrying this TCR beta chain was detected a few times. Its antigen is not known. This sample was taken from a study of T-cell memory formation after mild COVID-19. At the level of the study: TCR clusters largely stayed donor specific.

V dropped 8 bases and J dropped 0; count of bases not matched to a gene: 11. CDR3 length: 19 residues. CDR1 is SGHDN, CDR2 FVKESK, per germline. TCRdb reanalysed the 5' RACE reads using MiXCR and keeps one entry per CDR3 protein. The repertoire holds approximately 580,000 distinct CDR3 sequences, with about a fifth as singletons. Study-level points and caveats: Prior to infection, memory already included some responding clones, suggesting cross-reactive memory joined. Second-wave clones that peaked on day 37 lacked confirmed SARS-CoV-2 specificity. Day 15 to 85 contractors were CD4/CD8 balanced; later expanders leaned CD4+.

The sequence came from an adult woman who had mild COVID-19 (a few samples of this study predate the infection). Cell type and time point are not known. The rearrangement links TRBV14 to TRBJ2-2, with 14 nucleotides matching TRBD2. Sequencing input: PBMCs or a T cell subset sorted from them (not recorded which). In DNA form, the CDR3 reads TGTGCCAGCCAATCCGGACTAGCGGGAGGCCTTACGAACACCGGGGAGCTGTTTTTT. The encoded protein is CASQSGLAGGLTNTGELFF. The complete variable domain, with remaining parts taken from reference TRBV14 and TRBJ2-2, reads EAGVTQFPSHSVIEKGQTVTLRCDPISGHDNLYWYRRVMGKEIKFLLHFVKESKQDESGMPNNRFLAERTGGTYSTLKVQPAELEDSGVYFCASQSGLAGGLTNTGELFFGEGSRLTVL.